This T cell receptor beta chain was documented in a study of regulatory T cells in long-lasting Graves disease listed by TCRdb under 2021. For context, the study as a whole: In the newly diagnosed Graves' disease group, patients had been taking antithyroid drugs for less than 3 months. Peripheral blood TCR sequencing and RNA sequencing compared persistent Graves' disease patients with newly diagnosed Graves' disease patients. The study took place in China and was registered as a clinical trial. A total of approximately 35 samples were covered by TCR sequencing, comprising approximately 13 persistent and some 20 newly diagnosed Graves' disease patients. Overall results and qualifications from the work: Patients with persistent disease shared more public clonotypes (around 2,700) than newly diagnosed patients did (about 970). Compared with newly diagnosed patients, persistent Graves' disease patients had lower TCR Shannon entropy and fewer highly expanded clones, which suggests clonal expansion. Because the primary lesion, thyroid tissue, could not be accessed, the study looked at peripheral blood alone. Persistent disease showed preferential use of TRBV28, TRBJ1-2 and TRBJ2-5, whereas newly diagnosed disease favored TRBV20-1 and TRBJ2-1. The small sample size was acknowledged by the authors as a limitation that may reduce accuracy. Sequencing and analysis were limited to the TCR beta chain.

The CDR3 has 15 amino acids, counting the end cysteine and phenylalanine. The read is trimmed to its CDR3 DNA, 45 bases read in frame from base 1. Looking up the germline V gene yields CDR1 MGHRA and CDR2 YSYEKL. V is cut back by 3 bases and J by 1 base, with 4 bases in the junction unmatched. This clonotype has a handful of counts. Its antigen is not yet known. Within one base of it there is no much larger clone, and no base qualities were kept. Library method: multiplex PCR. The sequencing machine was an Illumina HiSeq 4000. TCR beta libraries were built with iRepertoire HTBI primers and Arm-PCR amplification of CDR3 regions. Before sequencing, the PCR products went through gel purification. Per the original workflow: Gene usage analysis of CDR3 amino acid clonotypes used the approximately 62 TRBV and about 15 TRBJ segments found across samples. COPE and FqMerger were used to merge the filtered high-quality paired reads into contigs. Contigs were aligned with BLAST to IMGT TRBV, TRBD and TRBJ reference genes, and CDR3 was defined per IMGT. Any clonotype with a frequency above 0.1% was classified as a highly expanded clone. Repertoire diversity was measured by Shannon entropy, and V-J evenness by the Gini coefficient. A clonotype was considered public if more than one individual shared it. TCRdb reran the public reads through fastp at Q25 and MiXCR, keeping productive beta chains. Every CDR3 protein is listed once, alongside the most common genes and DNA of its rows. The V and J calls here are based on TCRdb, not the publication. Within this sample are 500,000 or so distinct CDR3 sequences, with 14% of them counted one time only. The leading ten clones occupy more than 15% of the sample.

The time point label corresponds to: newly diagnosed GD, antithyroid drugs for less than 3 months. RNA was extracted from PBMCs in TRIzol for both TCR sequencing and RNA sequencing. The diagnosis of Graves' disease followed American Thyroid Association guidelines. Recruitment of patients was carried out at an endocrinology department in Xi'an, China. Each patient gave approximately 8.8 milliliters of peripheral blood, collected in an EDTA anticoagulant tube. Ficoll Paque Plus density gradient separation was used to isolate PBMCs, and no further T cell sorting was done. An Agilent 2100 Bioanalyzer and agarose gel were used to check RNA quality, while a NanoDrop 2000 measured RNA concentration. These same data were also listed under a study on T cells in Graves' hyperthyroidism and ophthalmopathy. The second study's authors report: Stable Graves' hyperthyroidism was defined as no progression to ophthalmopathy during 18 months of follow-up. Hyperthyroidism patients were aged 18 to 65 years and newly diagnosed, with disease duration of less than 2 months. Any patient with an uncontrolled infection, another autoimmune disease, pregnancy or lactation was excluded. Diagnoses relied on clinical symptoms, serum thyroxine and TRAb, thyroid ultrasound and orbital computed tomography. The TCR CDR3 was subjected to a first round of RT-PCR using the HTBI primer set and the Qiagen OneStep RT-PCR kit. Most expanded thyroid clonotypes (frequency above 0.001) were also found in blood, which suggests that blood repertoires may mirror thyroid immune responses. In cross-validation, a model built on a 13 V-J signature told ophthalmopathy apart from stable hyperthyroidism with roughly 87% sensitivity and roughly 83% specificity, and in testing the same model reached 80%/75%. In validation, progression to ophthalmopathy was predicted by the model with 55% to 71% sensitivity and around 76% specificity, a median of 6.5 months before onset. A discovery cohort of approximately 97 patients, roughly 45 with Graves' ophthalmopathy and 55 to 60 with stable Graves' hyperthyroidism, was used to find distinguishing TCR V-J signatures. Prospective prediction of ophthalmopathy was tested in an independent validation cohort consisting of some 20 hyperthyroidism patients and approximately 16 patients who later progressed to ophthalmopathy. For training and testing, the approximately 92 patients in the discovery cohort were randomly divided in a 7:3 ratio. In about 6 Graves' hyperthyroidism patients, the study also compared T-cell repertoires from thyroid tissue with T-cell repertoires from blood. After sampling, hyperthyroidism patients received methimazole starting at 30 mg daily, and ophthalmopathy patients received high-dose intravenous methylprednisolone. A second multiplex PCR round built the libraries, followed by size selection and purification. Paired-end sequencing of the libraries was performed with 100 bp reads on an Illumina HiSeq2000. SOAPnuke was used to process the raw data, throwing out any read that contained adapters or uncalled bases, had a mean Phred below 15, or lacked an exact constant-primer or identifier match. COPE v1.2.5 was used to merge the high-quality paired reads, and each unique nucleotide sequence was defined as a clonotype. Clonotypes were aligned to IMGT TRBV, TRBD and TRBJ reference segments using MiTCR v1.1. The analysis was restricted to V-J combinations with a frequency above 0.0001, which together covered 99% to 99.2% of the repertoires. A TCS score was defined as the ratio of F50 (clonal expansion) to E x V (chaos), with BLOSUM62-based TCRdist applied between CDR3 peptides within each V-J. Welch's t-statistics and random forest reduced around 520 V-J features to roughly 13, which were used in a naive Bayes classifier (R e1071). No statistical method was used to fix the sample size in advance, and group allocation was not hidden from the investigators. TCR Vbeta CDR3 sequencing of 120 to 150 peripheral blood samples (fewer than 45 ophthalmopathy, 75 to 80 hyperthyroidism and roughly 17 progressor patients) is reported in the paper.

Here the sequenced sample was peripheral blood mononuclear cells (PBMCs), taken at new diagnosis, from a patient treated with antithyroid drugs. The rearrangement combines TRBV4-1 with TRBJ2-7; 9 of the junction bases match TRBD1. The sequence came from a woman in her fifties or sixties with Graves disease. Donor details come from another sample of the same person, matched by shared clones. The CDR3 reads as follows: CASSQEDRGSYEQYF. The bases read TGCGCCAGCAGCCAGGAGGACAGGGGATCCTACGAGCAGTACTTC.